This record concerns one T cell receptor (beta chain) sequence. This sample was included in a study of blood T cell repertoires in COVID-19. How the authors handled the data: Amplification of reference gene primers was used by the study to estimate nucleated cell counts. Measured with immunoSEQ multiplex PCR; TCRdb has only the in-frame clones, and not every one. The V and J calls and the clone size are those of that table, but D and trimming were determined from the DNA. This table holds under 200,000 clones, approximately 85% found once. This CDR3 has 15 residues. In germline, CDR1 is SQVTM, CDR2 ANQGSEA. With 1 base clipped from V and 5 bases from J, the junction kept 8 bases outside the gene matches.

The TCR originated in a woman aged 60-70 years with COVID-19, enrolled during active disease. Sequenced: peripheral blood. The genes are TRBV29-1 and TRBJ2-5; 9 bases are a match to TRBD2. CDR3 sequence: CSVEGVTAGGETQYF. The CDR3, as DNA: TGCAGCGTTGAAGGGGTGACAGCGGGGGGCGAGACCCAGTACTTC.